The rows below give T cell receptor beta chains drawn from one sample of a study of blood T cells in healthy people across ages. A single record per CDR3 protein comes from TCRdb applying MiXCR to the 5' RACE reads. The table includes 700,000 to 850,000 distinct CDR3 sequences, under 40% detected once. The sequenced sample was blood. These receptor sequences come from a young man in good health. The conserved cysteine and the conserved F or W are not part of the CDR3 here.

TRBV7-2 | ASSLTGRNEQF
TRBV10-3 | AVRFVPNTGELF
TRBV4-1 | ASSQLNPDGQF
TRBV7-6 | ASSLAGTMADTQY
TRBV7-2 | ASSLAAGTTDTQY
TRBV4-2 | ASSQDRAWDNNSPLH
TRBV19 | ASTSIGTATYYGYT
TRBV20-1 | SAPPWGTDTQY
TRBV25-1 | ASSETGRGTEAF
TRBV7-9 | ASSLDKLATNEKLF
TRBV20-1 | SASSGSKEAF
TRBV7-9 | ASSLYMDGRFQETQY
TRBV12-3/TRBV12-4 | ASSSPSGLTDTQY
TRBV4-1 | ASSQEGRGLMNTEAF
TRBV28 | ASSLYSSYNEQY
TRBV12-3/TRBV12-4 | ASTPEVYTGELF
TRBV6-5 | ASRPGAHNSPLH
TRBV6-2/TRBV6-3 | ASSPDREADTQY
TRBV14 | ASSQVPGTGLTF
TRBV4-3 | ASSQGGRGTDTQY
TRBV4-3 | ASSKRGSGGPLSSYNEQF
TRBV29-1 | SVDAGFQETQF
TRBV20-1 | SANHRGRSYEQY
TRBV19 | ASSVGQGKNIQY
TRBV15 | ATSRDRQGQAF
TRBV27 | ASSLSGTINTEAF
TRBV5-1 | ASSFGTGITSGYNEQY
TRBV20-1 | SASYFEQTNTEAF
TRBV5-1 | ASSLDRENQPQH
TRBV7-3 | ASSLAGGGNEQF
TRBV7-2 | ASSWDRGQDGYT
TRBV3-1 | ASQNTGELF
TRBV5-6 | ASPCGGRSSTDTQY
TRBV12-3/TRBV12-4 | ASRPGQGAVGADTQY
TRBV27 | ASSFGLANEQY
TRBV4-1 | ASSRLPGQGAIEQF
TRBV20-1 | SAKPDHEQY
TRBV12-3/TRBV12-4 | ASSLALGGPYEQY
TRBV28 | ASSLILGGPGYT
TRBV4-1 | ASSQEGTSYYNEQF
TRBV15 | ATSREEDTEAF
TRBV5-6 | ASSLDIELIQETQY
TRBV7-9 | ARSPQGYGYT
TRBV29-1 | SVDNPLMRVATEAF
TRBV7-2 | ASSPSVGGEQY
TRBV20-1 | SARGRGSSYERY
TRBV12-3/TRBV12-4 | ASSIRATGELF
TRBV6-2/TRBV6-3 | ASSRDPATGELF
TRBV6-1 | ASTGADSTTQY
TRBV6-6 | ASSWDRKNTEAF
TRBV19 | ASSEGVPDTQY
TRBV6-5 | ASSYSHVRYYEQY
TRBV10-3 | AISEGTGSEVYEQY
TRBV12-3/TRBV12-4 | ASSPPRGTTEAF
TRBV5-1 | ASSWMEADTQY